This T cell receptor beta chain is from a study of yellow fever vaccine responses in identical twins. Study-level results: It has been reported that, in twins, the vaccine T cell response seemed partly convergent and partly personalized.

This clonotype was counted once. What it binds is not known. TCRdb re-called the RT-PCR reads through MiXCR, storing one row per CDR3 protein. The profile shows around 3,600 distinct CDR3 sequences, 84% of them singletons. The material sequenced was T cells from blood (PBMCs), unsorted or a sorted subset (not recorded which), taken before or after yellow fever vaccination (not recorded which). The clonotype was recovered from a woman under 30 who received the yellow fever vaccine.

CDR3 coding DNA: TGCGCCAGCAGCCAGTTTGGTGGGGAGATGGGGGGCTACACCTTC. It encodes CASSQFGGEMGGYTF. The chain couples TRBV4-3 to TRBJ1-2; no reliable D call. The CDR3 consists of 15 residues. The germline V gene has CDR1 LGHNA and CDR2 YSLEER. V shed 3 bases and J shed 8 bases, with 19 bases lying between them.